These 8 T cell receptor beta chains came from one sample sequenced in a study of T cell responses to AZD1222 COVID-19 vaccine. TCRdb's table, derived via immunoSEQ multiplex PCR, lists solely in-frame clones and lacks some. The table includes about 180,000 clones, about 93% detected once. Sequencing was performed on peripheral blood, taken 28 days after the second dose of the MenACWY control vaccine. Every receptor here comes from an adult who received the MenACWY meningococcal vaccine as a control.

The chain carries TRBV6-2 or TRBV6-3 and TRBJ2-1; 7 bases map to TRBD1. Germline V gene data show CDR1 as MNHEY and CDR2 as SVGEGT. Germline trimming cut 6 bases from V and 10 bases from J; bases unmatched to any gene: 6. This CDR3 has 12 amino acids. The DNA of the CDR3 is TGTGCCAGCAGCACCACAGGGGACGAGCAGTTCTTC. Its protein is CASSTTGDEQFF.

This chain links TRBV30 with TRBJ1-1, with D unresolved. Per the germline V gene, CDR1 is GTSNPN and CDR2 is SVGIG (reference sequence). Trimming left V 0 bases short and J 3 bases short, with 8 bases between. The CDR3 loop spans 13 amino acids. Here the CDR3 DNA reads TGTGCCTGGAGTGTAGGTTGGGACACTGAAGCTTTCTTT. It specifies CAWSVGWDTEAFF.

The sample holds one count of this clone. The J gene is TRBJ1-6, the V gene TRBV30; tentative D call: TRBD1 (6 bases). Trimming shortened V by 3 bases and J by 7 bases, and 10 bases separated the two germline ends. Germline assignment: CDR1 GTSNPN and CDR2 SVGIG (reference sequence). CDR3 length: 13 residues. The CDR3 is CAWRGTGNSPLHF. The CDR3 DNA sequence: TGTGCCTGGAGGGGTACAGGGAATTCACCCCTCCACTTT. The complete variable domain, with remaining parts taken from reference TRBV30 and TRBJ1-6, reads SQTIHQWPATLVQPVGSPLSLECTVEGTSNPNLYWYRQAAGRGLQLLFYSVGIGQISSEVPQNLSASRPQDRQFILSSKKLLLSDSGFYLCAWRGTGNSPLHFGNGTRLTVT.

The V gene is TRBV7-8, the J gene TRBJ1-3, with D unclear. This CDR3 spans 13 amino acids. Germline CDR1 SGHVS, CDR2 FQNEAQ. V lost 4 bases, J lost 0 bases, and 4 bases lay in between. The CDR3 protein is CASSSYSGNTIYF. CDR3 DNA sequence: TGTGCCAGCAGCTCGTACTCTGGAAACACCATATATTTT.

V gene TRBV15 combines with J gene TRBJ1-2; no definite D call. The germline V and J ends were trimmed by 5 bases and 3 bases, with 10 bases remaining between them. The CDR3 sequence is 13 residues long. Germline V gene lookup returns CDR1 LNHNV and CDR2 YYDKDF (reference sequence). CDR3 amino acids: CATSASGDYGYTF. CDR3 in DNA: TGTGCCACCAGCGCTTCCGGGGACTATGGCTACACCTTC.

The rearrangement uses TRBV11-2 and TRBJ1-3; TRBD1 agrees at 8 bases. The CDR3 is 17 residues long. The J segment lost 3 bases and the V segment lost 4 bases, leaving 11 bases of the junction unmatched. CDR1 and CDR2 from the germline V gene are SGHAT and FQNNGV. The CDR3 DNA sequence: TGTGCCAGCAGCTCAACACCTTCACAGGGGGGTGGAAACACCATATATTTT. Its translation: CASSSTPSQGGGNTIYF.

The rearrangement joins TRBV12-3 or TRBV12-4 to TRBJ1-1; no clear D gene. There are 12 residues in the CDR3. Trimming removed 4 bases at V and 9 bases at J, with 12 bases between. The CDR3: CASSSIVYQAFF. The CDR3 coding sequence is TGTGCCAGCAGTTCCATAGTTTATCAAGCTTTCTTT.

The gene calls are TRBV10-3 and TRBJ2-3; D remains ambiguous. Trimming left V 3 bases short and J 0 bases short, with 4 bases between. The CDR3 covers 13 residues. The germline V gene encodes CDR1 ENHRY and CDR2 SYGVKD. The CDR3 region has the DNA TGTGCCATCAGTGAATACAGCACAGATACGCAGTATTTT. Protein: CAISEYSTDTQYF.